Each of the 16 T cell receptor beta chains below was sequenced from the same sample in a study of blood T cells in healthy people across ages. Primers used in a second PCR of about 6 to 11 cycles were a sample-barcoded 5' primer and a J-beta primer mix. TCRdb fed the 5' RACE reads into MiXCR, producing one record per CDR3 protein. The sample consists of some 640,000 distinct CDR3 sequences, approximately 30% of them appearing once. Sequenced: blood. Every receptor here comes from a woman at least 80 years old in good health.

This clonotype has at least ten counts. The chain combines TRBV4-2 with TRBJ2-1, with a possible D match to TRBD2 (7 bases). The germline gives CDR1 LGHNA, CDR2 YNFKEQ. This CDR3 spans 14 amino acids. V dropped 1 base and J dropped 8 bases, with 12 bases sitting between them. CDR3 in amino acids: CASSQARGGDEQFF. The CDR3 DNA reads as TGTGCCAGCAGCCAAGCAAGGGGGGGCGATGAGCAGTTCTTC.

This clonotype has more than one count but fewer than ten. A much larger clone lies a single base off, so this may be a read error. The genes are TRBV5-1 and TRBJ2-3, with D perhaps matching TRBD1 (5 bases). The CDR3 covers 15 residues. CDR1 is SGHRS, CDR2 YFSETQ, per germline. Here the CDR3 reads CAGSLRQGPTDTQYF. The CDR3 DNA sequence: TGCGCCGGCAGCTTGCGGCAGGGCCCAACAGATACGCAGTATTTT.

This clonotype has more than one count but fewer than ten. This chain connects TRBV2 to TRBJ1-2; D is possibly TRBD1 (5 bases). Germline V lookup: CDR1 SNHLY, CDR2 FYNNEI. Trimming removed 7 bases at V and 0 bases at J, with 12 bases between. This CDR3 is 14 amino acids long. DNA of the CDR3: TGTGCCAGCACCGCGGACACGTCTAACTATGGCTACACCTTC. Translation gives CASTADTSNYGYTF.

The gene calls are TRBV20-1 and TRBJ2-1; 8 bases agree with TRBD2. This CDR3 spans 14 amino acids. Germline CDR1 is DFQATT and CDR2 is SNEGSKA (reference sequence). V lost 6 bases to trimming and J lost 9 bases; unmatched junction nucleotides: 13. CDR3 nucleotide sequence: TGCAGTGCCCCATTAGGACTAGCTTACGGTGAGCAGTTCTTC. This encodes CSAPLGLAYGEQFF.

This clonotype has a handful of counts. V is TRBV28 and J is TRBJ2-5, with D tentatively TRBD2 (7 bases). The germline CDR1 and CDR2 sequences are MDHEN and SYDVKM. V was pared by 7 bases and J by 0 bases, with 15 bases between. The CDR3 runs to 15 residues. The CDR3 loop reads CASTIGGGYQETQYF. For the CDR3, the DNA is TGTGCCAGCACCATAGGGGGGGGTTACCAAGAGACCCAGTACTTC.

This clonotype was counted ten times or more. The chain carries TRBV7-9 and TRBJ2-7, with 7 bases identical to TRBD2. Germline-derived CDR1 and CDR2 are SEHNR and FQNEAQ (reference sequence). Trimming cost V 1 base and J 3 bases; bases outside gene matches: 9. The CDR3 consists of 16 residues. The CDR3 loop is CASSLGGGGSNYEQYF. CDR3 nucleotide sequence: TGTGCCAGCAGCTTAGGAGGCGGGGGATCAAACTACGAGCAGTACTTC.

This clonotype appeared many times. The V call is TRBV7-2, the J call TRBJ2-5, with 12 bases aligning to TRBD2. Germline V lookup: CDR1 SGHTA, CDR2 FQGNSA. The CDR3 is 15 amino acids. V trimming: 4 bases; J trimming: 11 bases; junction bases outside the gene matches: 11. DNA for the CDR3: TGTGCCAGCAGCTCTAGGGCTAGCGGGGGGGAGCTGCAGTACTTC. Translated: CASSSRASGGELQYF.

Comments on this clonotype: A much larger clone differs from this one at a single base, so this may be a read error. J is TRBJ2-1 and V is TRBV18, with D possibly matching TRBD1 (6 bases). Germline V gene sequence: CDR1 KGHSH, CDR2 LQKENI. This CDR3 spans 15 amino acids. The V end was cut by 4 bases, the J end by 1 base, with 11 bases between. The CDR3 DNA follows: TGTGCCAGCTCACTGACAGGCAAATCCTACAATGAGCAGTTCTTC. It codes for CASSLTGKSYNEQFF.

Concerning this clonotype itself: This clone may be a read error of a much larger clone one base away. V gene TRBV9 combines with J gene TRBJ2-7; D call uncertain. CDR1 is SGDLS, CDR2 YYNGEE, per germline. This CDR3 is 14 amino acids long. This CDR3 reads CASSVGGYTYGQYF. The CDR3 DNA sequence: TGTGCCAGCAGCGTAGGTGGATATACCTACGGGCAGTACTTC. Together with reference TRBV9 and TRBJ2-7, the CDR3 gives the full variable domain: DSGVTQTPKHLITATGQRVTLRCSPRSGDLSVYWYQQSLDQGLQFLIQYYNGEERAKGNILERFSAQQFPDLHSELNLSSLELGDSALYFCASSVGGYTYGQYFGPGTRLTVT.

This clonotype was seen repeatedly, ten times or more. The chain combines TRBV20-1 with TRBJ2-5, with 7 bases lining up with TRBD1. This CDR3 region has 14 residues. V lost 6 bases to trimming and J lost 2 bases; unmatched junction nucleotides: 9. The V gene's germline CDR1 is DFQATT and CDR2 SNEGSKA (reference sequence). In nucleotides, the CDR3 is TGCAGTGCGATACCGGGACAGATACAAGAGACCCAGTACTTC. Protein sequence: CSAIPGQIQETQYF.

The chain joins TRBV12-3 or TRBV12-4 to TRBJ1-2; D remains ambiguous. The CDR3 has 14 residues. Trimming took off 1 base at V and 2 bases at J, with 8 bases between the two ends. The CDR3 reads CASSLGGANYGYTF. In DNA form, the CDR3 reads TGTGCCAGCAGTTTAGGAGGTGCGAACTATGGCTACACCTTC.

With respect to this clonotype: This sequence may be a read error, since a much larger clone differs from it by one base. The rearrangement uses TRBV5-5 and TRBJ2-4, with D possibly TRBD2 on 5 matching bases. The J call may not be correct, given that the DNA end is closer to TRBJ2-7. Germline loops: CDR1 SGHKS, CDR2 YYEKEE (reference sequence). CDR3 size: 15 residues. The CDR3 nucleotides read TGTGCCGGCAGCTTTATCTCTTCCGGGGTAGGCGAGCAGTACTTC. Protein: CAGSFISSGVGEQYF.

Of note for this clonotype: A much larger clone sits a single nucleotide away, making a read error possible. The DNA of the CDR3 is TGTGCCAGCAGCCCGGGAAGCAGGGTGGGCAATGAGCAGTTCTTC. Its translation: CASSPGSRVGNEQFF. The gene calls are TRBV27 and TRBJ2-1; tentatively, D is TRBD1 or TRBD2 (5 bases each). This CDR3 has 15 amino acids. V lost 6 bases, J lost 6 bases, and 18 bases lay in between. Per germline, CDR1 MNHEY and CDR2 SMNVEV (reference sequence).

This clonotype was recorded at least ten times. The gene calls are TRBV13 and TRBJ2-3; 9 bases map to TRBD1. V lost 4 bases, J lost 4 bases, and 6 bases stayed unmatched. CDR1 and CDR2 from the germline V gene are PRHDT and FYEKMQ (reference sequence). CDR3 length equals 15 residues. This CDR3 reads CASSSQGAGADTQYF. In nucleotides, the CDR3 is TGTGCCAGCAGCTCACAGGGGGCAGGGGCAGATACGCAGTATTTT. Full variable domain (missing parts from reference TRBV13 and TRBJ2-3): AAGVIQSPRHLIKEKRETATLKCYPIPRHDTVYWYQQGPGQDPQFLISFYEKMQSDKGSIPDRFSAQQFSDYHSELNMSSLELGDSALYFCASSSQGAGADTQYFGPGTRLTVL.

This clonotype was found a few times. This rearrangement joins TRBV5-4 to TRBJ1-4; 11 bases match TRBD1. The CDR3 spans 16 residues. J was trimmed by 8 bases and V by 0 bases; bases with no gene match: 6. Germline values: CDR1 SGHNT, CDR2 YYREEE (reference sequence). CDR3 sequence: CASSLGPGQGGEKLFF. In DNA, the CDR3 is TGTGCCAGCAGCTTGGGCCCGGGACAGGGGGGCGAAAAACTGTTTTTT. The complete variable domain, with remaining parts taken from reference TRBV5-4 and TRBJ1-4, reads ETGVTQSPTHLIKTRGQQVTLRCSSQSGHNTVSWYQQALGQGPQFIFQYYREEENGRGNFPPRFSGLQFPNYSSELNVNALELDDSALYLCASSLGPGQGGEKLFFGSGTQLSVL.

V usage is TRBV20-1 and J usage is TRBJ1-4; D uncertain. Between the trimmed V and J ends, which lost 4 bases and 8 bases, there was a span of 8 bases. Germline V CDR1 and CDR2: DFQATT, SNEGSKA (reference sequence). This CDR3 is 11 amino acids long. The CDR3 here is CSAIQAEKLFF. The CDR3 DNA sequence: TGCAGTGCTATCCAGGCAGAAAAACTGTTTTTT.